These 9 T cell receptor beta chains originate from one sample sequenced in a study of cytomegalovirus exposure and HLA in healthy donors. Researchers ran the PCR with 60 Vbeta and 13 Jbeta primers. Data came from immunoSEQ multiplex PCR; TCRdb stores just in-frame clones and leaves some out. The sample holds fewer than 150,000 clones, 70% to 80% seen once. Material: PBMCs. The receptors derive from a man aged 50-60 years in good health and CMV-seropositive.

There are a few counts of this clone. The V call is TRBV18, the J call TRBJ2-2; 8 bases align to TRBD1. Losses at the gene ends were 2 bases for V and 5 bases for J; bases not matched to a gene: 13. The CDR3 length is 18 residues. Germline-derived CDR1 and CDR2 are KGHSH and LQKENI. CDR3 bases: TGTGCCAGCTCACCAGGGGCAGGGGGCCCGTCCGCGACCGGGGAGCTGTTTTTT. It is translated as CASSPGAGGPSATGELFF.

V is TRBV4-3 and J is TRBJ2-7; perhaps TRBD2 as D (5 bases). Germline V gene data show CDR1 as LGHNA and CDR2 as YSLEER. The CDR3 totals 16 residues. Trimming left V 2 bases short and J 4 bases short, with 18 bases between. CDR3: CASSQSIQDGVYEQYF. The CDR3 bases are TGCGCCAGCAGCCAAAGTATCCAGGACGGGGTTTACGAGCAGTACTTC.

CDR3 DNA sequence: TGTGCCAGCAGTTTCACGGCAGGGTATAATGGCTACACCTTC. Translation: CASSFTAGYNGYTF. V and J are TRBV28 and TRBJ1-2; weak D call: TRBD1 (5 bases). Germline CDR1 MDHEN, CDR2 SYDVKM. V was shortened by 3 bases and J by 6 bases, with 14 bases between the two germline ends. This CDR3 has 14 residues.

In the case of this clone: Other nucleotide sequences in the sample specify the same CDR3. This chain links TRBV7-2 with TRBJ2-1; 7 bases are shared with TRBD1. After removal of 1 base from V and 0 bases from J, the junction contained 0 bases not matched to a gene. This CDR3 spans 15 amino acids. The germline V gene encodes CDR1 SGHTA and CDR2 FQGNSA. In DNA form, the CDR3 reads TGTGCCAGCAGCTTAGACAGGGGCTCCTACAATGAGCAGTTCTTC. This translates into CASSLDRGSYNEQFF.

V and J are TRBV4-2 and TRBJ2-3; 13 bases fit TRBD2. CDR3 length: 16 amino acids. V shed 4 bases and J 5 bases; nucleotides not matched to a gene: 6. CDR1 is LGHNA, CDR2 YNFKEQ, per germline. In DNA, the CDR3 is TGTGCCAGCAGCCTCTGGACTAGCGGGAGTGGAGATACGCAGTATTTT. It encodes CASSLWTSGSGDTQYF.

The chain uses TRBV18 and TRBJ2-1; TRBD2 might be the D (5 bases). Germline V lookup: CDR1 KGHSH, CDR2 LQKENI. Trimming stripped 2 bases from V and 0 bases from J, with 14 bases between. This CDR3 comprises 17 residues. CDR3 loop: CASSPVRQRSSYNEQFF. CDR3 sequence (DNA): TGTGCCAGCTCACCAGTTCGGCAGCGGAGCTCCTACAATGAGCAGTTCTTC. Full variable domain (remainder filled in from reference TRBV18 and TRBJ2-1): NAGVMQNPRHLVRRRGQEARLRCSPMKGHSHVYWYRQLPEEGLKFMVYLQKENIIDESGMPKERFSAEFPKEGPSILRIQQVVRGDSAAYFCASSPVRQRSSYNEQFFGPGTRLTVL.

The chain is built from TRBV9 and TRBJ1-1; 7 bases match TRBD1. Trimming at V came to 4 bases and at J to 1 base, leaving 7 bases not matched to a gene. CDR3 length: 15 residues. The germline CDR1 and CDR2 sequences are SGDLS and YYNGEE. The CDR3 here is CASSFATGENTEAFF. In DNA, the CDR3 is TGTGCCAGCAGCTTCGCAACAGGGGAGAACACTGAAGCTTTCTTT.

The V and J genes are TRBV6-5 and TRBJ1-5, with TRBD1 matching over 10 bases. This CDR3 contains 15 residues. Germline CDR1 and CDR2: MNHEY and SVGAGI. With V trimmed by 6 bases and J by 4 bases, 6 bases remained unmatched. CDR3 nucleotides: TGTGCCAGCAGCGACCGGGACAGGGGAAATCAGCCCCAGCATTTT. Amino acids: CASSDRDRGNQPQHF.

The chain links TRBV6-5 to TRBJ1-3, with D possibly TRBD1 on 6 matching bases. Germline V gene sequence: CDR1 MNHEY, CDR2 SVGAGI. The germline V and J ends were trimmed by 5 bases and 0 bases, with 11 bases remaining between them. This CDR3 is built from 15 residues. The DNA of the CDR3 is TGTGCCAGCAGTGGTGACAGGAGCTCTGGAAACACCATATATTTT. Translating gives CASSGDRSSGNTIYF.